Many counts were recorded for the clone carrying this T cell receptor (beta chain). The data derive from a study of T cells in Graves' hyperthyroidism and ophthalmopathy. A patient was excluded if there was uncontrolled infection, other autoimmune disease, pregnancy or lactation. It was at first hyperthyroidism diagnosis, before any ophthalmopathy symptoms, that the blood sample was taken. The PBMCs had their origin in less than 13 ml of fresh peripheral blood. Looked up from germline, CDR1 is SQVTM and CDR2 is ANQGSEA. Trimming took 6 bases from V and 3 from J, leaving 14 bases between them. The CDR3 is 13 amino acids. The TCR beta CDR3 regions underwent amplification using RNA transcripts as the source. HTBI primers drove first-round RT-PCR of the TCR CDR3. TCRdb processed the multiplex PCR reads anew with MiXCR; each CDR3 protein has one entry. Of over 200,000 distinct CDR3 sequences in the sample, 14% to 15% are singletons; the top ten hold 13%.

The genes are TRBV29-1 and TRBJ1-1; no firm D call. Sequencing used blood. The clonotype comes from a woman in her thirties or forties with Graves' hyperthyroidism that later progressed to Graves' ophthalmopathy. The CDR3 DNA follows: TGCAGCGTGGTACAGTCTTCCCACACTGAAGCTTTCTTT. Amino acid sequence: CSVVQSSHTEAFF.